The rows below give T cell receptor beta chains drawn from one sample of a study of regulatory T cells in long-lasting Graves disease. TCRdb reprocessed the multiplex PCR reads via MiXCR and lists one record per CDR3 protein. The sample yields a few hundred thousand distinct CDR3 sequences, approximately 23% seen once. The sequencing here drew on peripheral blood mononuclear cells (PBMCs), taken when the disease was refractory, from a patient treated with antithyroid drugs. The receptors come from a female donor with Graves disease. CDR3s include the opening cysteine and the closing phenylalanine or tryptophan. Each record gives: D gene, clone size, J gene, V gene, CDR3 protein, CDR3 DNA. The D gene is left open where the match is weak. Not every row has a clone size; where given, it reads once, few, many or a size class.

d_gene: TRBD1; abundance: few; j_gene: TRBJ1-5; v_gene: TRBV3-1; CDR3aa: CASSPGQGSSNQPQHF; CDR3nt: TGTGCCAGCAGCCCCGGACAGGGATCCTCCAATCAGCCCCAGCATTTT
d_gene: NA; abundance: many; j_gene: TRBJ1-1; v_gene: TRBV7-6; CDR3aa: CASKSGSNTEAFF; CDR3nt: TGTGCCAGCAAGTCTGGATCTAACACTGAAGCTTTCTTT
d_gene: TRBD2; abundance: few; j_gene: TRBJ2-7; v_gene: TRBV30; CDR3aa: CAWEIAGGPVEQYF; CDR3nt: TGTGCCTGGGAAATAGCGGGGGGGCCGGTTGAGCAGTACTTC
d_gene: NA; abundance: NA; j_gene: TRBJ1-3; v_gene: TRBV3-1; CDR3aa: CASSQGWGSSGNTIYF; CDR3nt: TGTGCCAGCAGCCAAGGTTGGGGTAGCTCTGGAAACACCATATATTTT
d_gene: NA; abundance: NA; j_gene: TRBJ1-4; v_gene: TRBV18; CDR3aa: CASSPTDNKRKLFF; CDR3nt: TGTGCCAGCTCACCTACGGACAATAAGAGGAAACTGTTTTTT
d_gene: NA; abundance: many; j_gene: TRBJ1-1; v_gene: TRBV12-3/TRBV12-4; CDR3aa: CASSLMGARGPFF; CDR3nt: TGTGCCAGCAGTTTAATGGGGGCAAGAGGCCCTTTCTTT
d_gene: TRBD1; abundance: many; j_gene: TRBJ1-2; v_gene: TRBV20-1; CDR3aa: CSAFPGQTNYGYTF; CDR3nt: TGCAGTGCTTTCCCGGGACAGACTAACTATGGCTACACCTTC
d_gene: TRBD1; abundance: few; j_gene: TRBJ1-1; v_gene: TRBV5-1; CDR3aa: CASSNPGGRAEAFF; CDR3nt: TGCGCCAGCAGCAATCCAGGGGGCAGGGCTGAAGCTTTCTTT
d_gene: NA; abundance: NA; j_gene: TRBJ2-2; v_gene: TRBV3-1; CDR3aa: CASSQNSGDGELFF; CDR3nt: TGTGCCAGCAGCCAGAATAGCGGAGACGGGGAGCTGTTTTTT
d_gene: NA; abundance: few; j_gene: TRBJ1-2; v_gene: TRBV6-1; CDR3aa: CASSDSRRGYTF; CDR3nt: TGTGCCAGCAGCGACTCCCGTAGGGGCTACACCTTC
d_gene: TRBD2; abundance: many; j_gene: TRBJ2-3; v_gene: TRBV7-2; CDR3aa: CASRLTSGSGDTQYF; CDR3nt: TGTGCCAGCAGACTGACTAGCGGGAGTGGAGATACGCAGTATTTT
d_gene: NA; abundance: many; j_gene: TRBJ1-4; v_gene: TRBV20-1; CDR3aa: CSARREEKLFF; CDR3nt: TGCAGTGCTAGAAGGGAGGAAAAACTGTTTTTT
d_gene: NA; abundance: many; j_gene: TRBJ2-5; v_gene: TRBV12-3/TRBV12-4; CDR3aa: CASTPGAKGTQYF; CDR3nt: TGTGCCAGCACCCCCGGGGCCAAAGGGACCCAGTACTTC
d_gene: NA; abundance: few; j_gene: TRBJ1-1; v_gene: TRBV7-2; CDR3aa: CASSSPVSATEAFF; CDR3nt: TGTGCCAGCAGCTCCCCAGTTTCGGCCACTGAAGCTTTCTTT
d_gene: NA; abundance: NA; j_gene: TRBJ1-5; v_gene: TRBV6-1; CDR3aa: CASKGARNSNQPQHF; CDR3nt: TGTGCCAGCAAAGGGGCGCGAAATAGCAATCAGCCCCAGCATTTT